Each of the 20 T cell receptor beta chains below was sequenced from the same sample in a study of molecular identifiers for immune sequencing clone quantification. MiXCR, applied by TCRdb to the PCR reads, yields one record per CDR3 protein. Seen here are 350,000 or so distinct CDR3 sequences, over 20% observed once, and the top ten hold approximately 0.8%. The specimen sequenced was naive CD8+ T cells from blood, with Jurkat cell RNA spiked in. Subset: FACS-sorted CD8+CD4-CCR7+CD45RA+ naive T cells. The receptors were sampled from a human donor in good health. Some libraries in this study had Jurkat cell RNA spiked in.

Ten or more counts support this clonotype. Here the CDR3 DNA reads TGTGCCAGCAGTGAGGGACCGGAGGCCGGGGAGCTGTTTTTT. Translation: CASSEGPEAGELFF. The chain employs TRBV2 and TRBJ2-2; tentatively, D is TRBD1 or TRBD2 (5 bases each). Germline-derived CDR1 and CDR2 are SNHLY and FYNNEI. This CDR3 has 14 amino acids. Between the trimmed V and J ends, which lost 3 bases and 6 bases, there was a span of 11 bases.

This clonotype was detected only a few times. The chain links TRBV10-3 to TRBJ2-7, with 8 nucleotides matching TRBD1. V lost 4 bases to trimming and J lost 5 bases; unmatched junction nucleotides: 7. The CDR3 runs 14 residues. CDR1 ENHRY and CDR2 SYGVKD come from the germline V gene. The CDR3 protein is CAISGAGGPHEQYF. In DNA form, the CDR3 reads TGTGCCATCAGTGGGGCAGGGGGCCCCCACGAGCAGTACTTC.

This clonotype was counted at least ten times. The chain links TRBV7-9 to TRBJ1-6; D not resolved. Trimming removed 4 bases from V and 5 bases from J, with 21 bases in between. The CDR3 runs to 18 residues. The germline gives CDR1 SEHNR, CDR2 FQNEAQ (reference sequence). The CDR3 coding sequence is TGTGCCAGCAGCTCCTCTATTAAAACACGAGGCAATAATTCACCCCTCCACTTT. This translates into CASSSSIKTRGNNSPLHF.

This clonotype was recorded many times. The chain is built from TRBV27 and TRBJ2-3, with 7 bases matching TRBD1. The CDR3 contains 15 residues. V was pared by 6 bases and J by 1 base, with 7 bases of the junction left unmatched. Germline V lookup: CDR1 MNHEY, CDR2 SMNVEV (reference sequence). The CDR3 reads CASSDRARRTDTQYF. CDR3 sequence (DNA): TGTGCCAGCAGCGACAGGGCCCGTCGCACAGATACGCAGTATTTT.

This clonotype was seen ten or more times. This CDR3 is CASSPTGAMNTGELFF. CDR3 in DNA: TGTGCCAGCAGTCCTACAGGGGCCATGAACACCGGGGAGCTGTTTTTT. The chain uses TRBV14 and TRBJ2-2; TRBD1 matches at 7 bases. Germline lookup yields CDR1 SGHDN and CDR2 FVKESK. This CDR3 comprises 16 residues. Germline trimming cut 6 bases from V and 1 base from J; bases unmatched to any gene: 8.

This clonotype turned up a few times. This sequence joins TRBV7-9 and TRBJ2-3; 11 positions agree with TRBD1. The CDR3 is 17 amino acids. Trimming took 0 bases from V and 1 from J; bases not matched to a gene: 3. Germline V gene lookup returns CDR1 SEHNR and CDR2 FQNEAQ (reference sequence). As DNA, the CDR3 is TGTGCCAGCAGCTTAGCGGACAGGGGGCCCCGCACAGATACGCAGTATTTT. It yields the protein CASSLADRGPRTDTQYF.

Turning to this clonotype: This may come from a read error, since a much larger clone is one base off. The rearrangement uses TRBV7-4 and TRBJ2-3, with 15 bases matching TRBD2. The CDR3 length is 16 residues. From germline, CDR1 is SGHVT and CDR2 SQSDAQ. CDR3 in DNA: TGTGCCAGCAGCTTAGGGACTAGCGGGAGGGAGGATACGCAGTGTTTT. Encoded protein: CASSLGTSGREDTQCF.

This clonotype was picked up many times. The genes are TRBV2 and TRBJ2-7; possible D gene TRBD1, 6 bases. Trimming cost V 6 bases and J 5 bases, with 20 bases left between them. In germline, CDR1 is SNHLY, CDR2 FYNNEI. The CDR3 contains 15 residues. The CDR3 coding sequence is TGTGCCAGCAGAGCAACAGGGAGCGGCTTCCACGAGCAGTACTTC. As protein: CASRATGSGFHEQYF.

For this clonotype: Its ends do not fully match the called genes, so a read error is possible. The chain has TRBV14 and TRBJ1-1; no definite D call. The germline CDR1 and CDR2 sequences are SGHDN and FVKESK. The CDR3 contains 11 residues. CDR3: CASSLGAEALF. The CDR3 bases are TGTGCCAGCAGCCTGGGTGCCGAAGCTCTCTTT.

The chain has TRBV12-3 or TRBV12-4 and TRBJ2-3; D gene ambiguous. The DNA end lines up better with TRBJ1-5; the J call may be wrong. CDR3 length: 11 amino acids. The CDR3 here is CASSFELTQHF. The CDR3 DNA follows: TGTGCCAGCAGTTTTGAGTTGACGCAGCATTTT.

Concerning this clonotype: A much larger clonotype is one base distant, so this may be a read error. V usage is TRBV9 and J usage is TRBJ2-3; D is unresolved. Germline CDR1 reads SGDLS; CDR2 reads YYNGEE. This CDR3 region has 14 residues. The CDR3 DNA is TGTGCCAGCAGCCTCTTACTCGGCACAGATACGCGGTATTTT. Protein sequence: CASSLLLGTDTRYF.

Notes on this clonotype: Since no conserved phenylalanine or tryptophan closes the CDR3, a read error is the likely cause. The chain recombines TRBV5-3 with TRBJ2-7; 9 positions match TRBD2. TRBV5-3 is flagged as an ORF with uncertain function. This CDR3 is 14 amino acids long. CDR3 DNA sequence: TGTGCCAGCAGCTTGTATGGCGGGAGGGGCGAGCAGTACCTC. Its protein product is CASSLYGGRGEQYL.

Ten or more counts support this clonotype. The chain links TRBV5-6 to TRBJ2-3; TRBD2 is a possible D gene (6 bases). This CDR3 has 17 residues. Trimming cost V 0 bases and J 0 bases, with 14 bases left between them. The germline V gene has CDR1 SGHDT and CDR2 YYEEEE. DNA for the CDR3: TGTGCCAGCAGCTTGGCGGGAGTGGCTACGAGCACAGATACGCAGTATTTT. It is translated as CASSLAGVATSTDTQYF.

To note about this clonotype: A read error may explain this, as a much larger clone is one base away. The V call is TRBV7-2, the J call TRBJ2-3, with TRBD2 matching over 10 bases. Germline V lookup: CDR1 SGHTA, CDR2 FQGNSA. V dropped 3 bases and J dropped 6; count of bases not matched to a gene: 6. This CDR3 is built from 15 residues. This CDR3 reads CTSSFLAGVVDTQYF. The CDR3 DNA sequence: TGTACCAGCAGCTTCCTAGCGGGGGTCGTGGATACGCAGTATTTT.

This clonotype was seen repeatedly, ten times or more. The rearrangement joins TRBV9 to TRBJ2-1; TRBD2 might be the D (6 bases). The germline V gene encodes CDR1 SGDLS and CDR2 YYNGEE. V lost 3 bases and J 6 bases, leaving 10 bases between the germline ends. The CDR3 is made up of 13 amino acids. As DNA, the CDR3 is TGTGCCAGCAGCGGTAGCGGATTCAATGAGCAGTTCTTC. Encoded protein: CASSGSGFNEQFF.

Here the CDR3 reads CASSQDLAFGPMNTEAFF. CDR3 nucleotides: TGCGCCAGCAGCCAAGATTTGGCGTTCGGGCCCATGAACACTGAAGCTTTCTTT. The chain carries TRBV4-1 and TRBJ1-1; D call uncertain. The length of the CDR3 is 18 residues. The V and J ends lost 0 bases and 0 bases respectively, with 17 bases between them. Germline CDR1 MGHRA, CDR2 YSYEKL.

There are many counts of this clonotype. V and J are TRBV7-9 and TRBJ2-3; 9 nucleotides align to TRBD1. Germline assignment: CDR1 SEHNR and CDR2 FQNEAQ (reference sequence). CDR3 length equals 15 residues. V was clipped by 4 bases and J by 4 bases; unmatched bases: 6. CDR3 region: CASSSDRGLADTQYF. The CDR3, as DNA: TGTGCCAGCAGCTCTGACAGGGGGTTGGCAGATACGCAGTATTTT.

This clonotype was observed at least ten times. This chain connects TRBV14 to TRBJ1-1; D not certain. This CDR3 is 13 amino acids long. The V gene lost 1 base and the J gene lost 5 bases, with 8 bases spanning the gap. Per germline, CDR1 SGHDN and CDR2 FVKESK. CDR3 sequence (DNA): TGTGCCAGCAGCCAAGGCAGGAGTACTGAAGCTTTCTTT. It encodes CASSQGRSTEAFF.

This clonotype has a handful of counts. This chain connects TRBV20-1 to TRBJ1-1; D perhaps matches TRBD1 (5 bases). This CDR3 is built from 14 residues. The germline gives CDR1 DFQATT, CDR2 SNEGSKA (reference sequence). The ends were cut back, 6 bases at V and 0 bases at J, with 14 bases in the middle. The CDR3 DNA reads TGCAGTGCCGGGGGTGGGTTGGTGAACACTGAAGCTTTCTTT. It codes for CSAGGGLVNTEAFF.

About this clonotype: At one of its ends the junction is not consistent with the germline gene, which may arise from a read error. The chain carries TRBV4-2 and TRBJ2-2, with D perhaps matching TRBD2 (6 bases). Germline V gene sequence: CDR1 LGHNA, CDR2 YNFKEQ. The CDR3 spans 18 residues. For the CDR3, the DNA is TGTGCCAGCAGCCAAGATGGGGCTAGCGAAATAAACACCGGGGAGCTGCTTTTT. Translating gives CASSQDGASEINTGELLF.